This T cell receptor (beta chain) was identified in a study of T cells in Graves' hyperthyroidism and ophthalmopathy (dated by TCRdb to the late 2010s). With respect to the entire study: Peripheral blood was sampled at the time of initial diagnosis, prior to any treatment. In addition, the study compared T-cell repertoires in thyroid tissue and in blood from six Graves' hyperthyroidism patients. After blood sampling, hyperthyroidism patients were treated with methimazole at a starting dose of 30 mg daily, and ophthalmopathy patients were treated with high-dose intravenous methylprednisolone. TCR Vbeta CDR3 sequencing of approximately 140 peripheral blood samples (more than 40 ophthalmopathy, 75 to 85 hyperthyroidism and around 17 progressor patients) is reported in the paper. Prospective prediction of ophthalmopathy was tested in an independent validation cohort of approximately 19 hyperthyroidism patients and 17 patients who later progressed to ophthalmopathy. The approximately 98 discovery patients were randomly divided into training and test sets at a 7:3 ratio. To identify distinguishing TCR V-J signatures, a discovery cohort of about 100 patients was used, comprising under 45 with Graves' ophthalmopathy and 55 to 65 with stable Graves' hyperthyroidism. Beyond this particular receptor, the publication reports: Most expanded thyroid clonotypes (frequency above 0.001) were also detected in blood, suggesting blood repertoires may reflect thyroid immune responses. During validation, the model predicted progression to ophthalmopathy a median of approximately six months ahead of onset, with more than 60% sensitivity and under 85% specificity. Sample size was not statistically predetermined, and investigators were not blinded to group allocation. A 13 V-J signature model separated ophthalmopathy from stable hyperthyroidism, with 87.88% sensitivity and roughly 81% specificity in cross-validation and 80%/75% in testing.

This clonotype was picked up a small number of times. No cognate antigen has been identified for it. No quality values exist for individual bases; no much larger clone is one base distant. Moderately to severely active disease, a Clinical Activity Score of at least 3, a NOSPECS grade of at least 4, and a duration under 3 months were present in ophthalmopathy patients. Exclusion was applied to patients with uncontrolled infections, other autoimmune diseases, pregnancy or lactation. Diagnoses relied on clinical symptoms, serum thyroxine and TRAb, thyroid ultrasound and orbital computed tomography. Ficoll-Paque density gradient centrifugation was used to isolate PBMCs from about 10 ml of fresh peripheral blood. Trizol reagent was used to extract total RNA, and RNA quality was then checked on an Agilent 2100 Bioanalyzer. From its cysteine to its phenylalanine, the CDR3 spans 13 amino acids. Just the 39-base CDR3 DNA is kept, in frame starting at base 1. V is reduced by 3 bases and J by 8 bases, leaving a spacing of 11 bases between them. CDR1 SGHDN and CDR2 FVKESK were looked up in the germline V gene.

TCR beta CDR3 regions were amplified from RNA transcripts. The first round of RT-PCR for the TCR CDR3 was performed with the HTBI primer set and the Qiagen OneStep RT-PCR kit. Libraries were constructed in a second round of multiplex PCR, after which size selection and purification were performed. Paired-end sequencing of the libraries was performed with 100 bp reads on an Illumina HiSeq2000. Per the source publication's procedure: Raw data were processed with SOAPnuke, discarding reads with adapters, uncalled bases, mean Phred below 15, or no exact constant-primer or identifier match. High-quality paired reads were merged with COPE v1.2.5, and unique nucleotide sequences were defined as clonotypes. MiTCR v1.1 was used to align clonotypes to the IMGT TRBV, TRBD and TRBJ reference segments. Only V-J combinations with frequency above 0.0001, covering 98% to 99.2% of repertoires, were analysed. The TCS score was defined as F50 (clonal expansion) divided by E x V (chaos), with BLOSUM62-based TCRdist calculated between CDR3 peptides within each V-J. Welch's t-statistics and random forest reduced approximately 520 V-J features to 13, which were used in a naive Bayes classifier (R e1071). The raw public data were reprocessed by TCRdb itself: fastp quality trimming at Q25, MiXCR clonotype calling, in-frame beta chains only. Entries are consolidated by CDR3 protein sequence, retaining the most common genes and DNA. TCRdb's processing, not the study's, gives the V and J calls here. For this sample the table gives nearly 600,000 distinct CDR3 sequences, of which approximately 15% were detected only once. The ten largest clones take up 7.1% of the sample.

The specimen was blood. The sequence joins TRBV14 to TRBJ1-3; the D gene lacks a confident call. The receptor was isolated from a woman aged 18-30 years with Graves' ophthalmopathy. Here is the DNA: TGTGCCAGCAGCCAGGAAATTTGGGACACCATATATTTT. Translation gives CASSQEIWDTIYF.